A selection of T cell receptor beta chains follows, all from one sample in a study of shared clonotypes between healthy human individuals. Profiled with immunoSEQ multiplex PCR; TCRdb holds only in-frame clones, not every one. The table has 500,000 to 650,000 clones, around three quarters seen once. The material sequenced was PBMCs. The receptors come from a woman in her thirties or forties in good health. Some clones in this sample may be carry-over from other donors' samples. Both conserved end residues are part of each CDR3. A D gene is named only where the DNA matches it firmly. Only part of the rows carry a size: once, few, many, or a class if the clone is expanded.

clone size,J gene,D gene,CDR3 length,V gene,CDR3 DNA,CDR3 protein
-,TRBJ2-7,TRBD1,16,TRBV7-3,TGTGCCAGCAGCTTAGCCCCCGGACAGGGTATCGACGAGCAGTACTTC,CASSLAPGQGIDEQYF
-,TRBJ1-2,-,16,TRBV9,TGTGCCAGCAGCGTAGGGACCCCCAGTCCGCTCTATGGCTACACCTTC,CASSVGTPSPLYGYTF
-,TRBJ1-1,-,13,TRBV7-3,TGTGCCAGCAGCTTGACCGGGACGACTGAAGCTTTCTTT,CASSLTGTTEAFF
-,TRBJ1-5,-,14,TRBV7-3,TGTGCCAGCAGCTTAAGGTGGGGTAATCAGCCCCAGCATTTT,CASSLRWGNQPQHF
many,TRBJ1-5,-,13,TRBV9,TGTGCCAGCAGCGTAGACGAGGGGCAGCCCCAGCATTTT,CASSVDEGQPQHF
-,TRBJ2-5,TRBD2,17,TRBV7-7,TGTGCTAGCAGCCGCATGGCTAGCGGGAGGGCGGAAGAGACCCAGTACTTC,CASSRMASGRAEETQYF
-,TRBJ1-2,TRBD1,16,TRBV6-6,TGTGCCAGCAGTCCACAGGGGTTCGGCGCTAACTATGGCTACACCTTC,CASSPQGFGANYGYTF
once,TRBJ2-2,TRBD2,16,TRBV23-1,TGCGCCAGCAGTCAGGGTAGCGGGATAGGAACCGGGGAGCTGTTTTTT,CASSQGSGIGTGELFF
-,TRBJ2-2,-,13,TRBV14,TGTGCCAGCAGCCGCAGGGGCACCGGGGAGCTGTTTTTT,CASSRRGTGELFF
-,TRBJ2-1,TRBD2,17,TRBV27,TGTGCCAGCAGTTTAAGGCCGCTAGCGGCAACCTACAATGAGCAGTTCTTC,CASSLRPLAATYNEQFF
-,TRBJ1-2,-,16,TRBV28,TGTGCCAGCAGTCCACTGAGGGGCATACCGGACTATGGCTACACCTTC,CASSPLRGIPDYGYTF
-,TRBJ2-5,TRBD2,14,TRBV29-1,TGCAGCGTTGCGCTGGCGGGAGGGATAGAGACCCAGTACTTC,CSVALAGGIETQYF
-,TRBJ2-2,-,13,TRBV7-9,TGTGCCAGCAAGGAGGCTAACACCGGGGAGCTGTTTTTT,CASKEANTGELFF
few,TRBJ1-6,-,14,TRBV5-1,TGCGCCAGCAGCTTCGGGGCTGGGGATTCACCCCTCCACTTT,CASSFGAGDSPLHF
-,TRBJ2-7,TRBD2,14,TRBV30,TGTGCCTGGAGGGGACTAGGCGGTGGGTACGAGCAGTACTTC,CAWRGLGGGYEQYF
-,TRBJ1-4,-,13,TRBV9,TGTGCCAGCAGCGTCGAGTTAGGAGAAAAACTGTTTTTT,CASSVELGEKLFF
-,TRBJ2-1,TRBD2,17,TRBV15,TGTGCCACCAGCACTCACTCGGGACTAGCGATTGGGAATGAGCAGTTCTTC,CATSTHSGLAIGNEQFF
few,TRBJ2-3,-,13,TRBV6-4,TGTGCCAGCAGTGAGGGCGCCACAGATACGCAGTATTTT,CASSEGATDTQYF
-,TRBJ2-1,TRBD2,16,TRBV6-4,TGTGCCAGCAGTGACGAAGCGGGAGGGGCCTACAATGAGCAGTTCTTC,CASSDEAGGAYNEQFF
-,TRBJ2-7,TRBD1,14,TRBV7-8,TGTGCCAGCAGAAGGGACAGGGGGCCCTACGAGCAGTACTTC,CASRRDRGPYEQYF
-,TRBJ2-7,-,13,TRBV6-4,TGTGCCAGCAGCCGCCGACAGGTTTACGAGCAGTACTTC,CASSRRQVYEQYF
-,TRBJ2-2,TRBD1,18,TRBV7-9,TGTGCCAGCAGCTTAGTACTTTCAGGGACAGGGGCCACCGGGGAGCCGTTTTTT,CASSLVLSGTGATGEPFF
-,TRBJ2-7,TRBD2,17,TRBV27,TGTGCCAGCAGTTCTTTGGGACTAGCGGGAGGATCCTACGAGCAGTACTTC,CASSSLGLAGGSYEQYF
-,TRBJ2-2,TRBD2,17,TRBV5-4,TGTGCCAGCAGCTTGGTCGGTCTAGCGGGAGGGTCCGGGGAGCTGTTTTTT,CASSLVGLAGGSGELFF
few,TRBJ1-1,-,17,TRBV5-4,TGTGCCAGCAGCCCAATCGGGACTCTACAGCGAGGCACTGAAGCTTTCTTT,CASSPIGTLQRGTEAFF
once,TRBJ1-5,TRBD1,14,TRBV28,TGTGCCAGCAGTTCGGGACAGGGGGATCAGCCCCAGCATTTT,CASSSGQGDQPQHF
-,TRBJ1-5,-,13,TRBV19,TGTGCCAGTAGTATAGATAGGGATCAGCCCCAGCATTTT,CASSIDRDQPQHF
-,TRBJ1-5,-,15,TRBV6-6,TGTGCCAGCAGACGGGACCTATTGGGCAATCAGCCCCAGCATTTT,CASRRDLLGNQPQHF
once,TRBJ2-7,TRBD1,15,TRBV2,TGTGCCAGCAGTCCCGGACAGGGGGCGTTAAACGAGCAGTACTTC,CASSPGQGALNEQYF
-,TRBJ1-2,-,19,TRBV5-1,TGCGCCAGCAGCTTGGCCGCCGGGGTTGGGCCTTTTTCCTTCTATGGCTACACCTTC,CASSLAAGVGPFSFYGYTF
-,TRBJ1-2,-,13,TRBV5-4,TGTGCCAGCAGCCGGGGGATGGCATTTGGCTACACCTTC,CASSRGMAFGYTF
many,TRBJ2-1,TRBD2,16,TRBV5-1,TGCGCCAGCAGCCTTGGGACTAGCGGGATTTACAATGAGCAGTTCTTC,CASSLGTSGIYNEQFF
-,TRBJ2-3,-,17,TRBV5-1,TGCGCCAGCAGCTTGGCCCCTCTGCCGGGAAAGACAGATACGCAGTATTTT,CASSLAPLPGKTDTQYF
-,TRBJ2-1,TRBD1,16,TRBV19,TGTGCCAGTAGTATAGTCGGGACAGGGGTTAAGAATGAGCAGTTCTTC,CASSIVGTGVKNEQFF
-,TRBJ2-5,-,17,TRBV6-1,TGTGCCATCAGTGAGTACCTGCCAGGGGACATCCAAGAGACCCAGTACTTC,CAISEYLPGDIQETQYF
-,TRBJ2-5,-,14,TRBV5-5,TGTGCCAGCAGCTTCGTACGGGGGCAAGAGACCCAGTACTTC,CASSFVRGQETQYF
-,TRBJ1-1,-,13,TRBV6-1,TGTGCCAGCAGTGAAGGGGTGGGCAGAGAAGCTTTCTTT,CASSEGVGREAFF
few,TRBJ2-7,-,12,TRBV6-5,TGTGCCAGCAGTTCGAGGGACTACGAGCAGTACTTC,CASSSRDYEQYF
-,TRBJ2-5,-,16,TRBV7-9,TGTGCCAGCAGCTATGGGAACGATTTGTACCAAGAGACCCAGTACTTC,CASSYGNDLYQETQYF
-,TRBJ2-1,-,15,TRBV2,TGTGCCAGCAGTGATGAGAGGTTCTCCTACAATGAGCAGTTCTTC,CASSDERFSYNEQFF
-,TRBJ1-2,-,13,TRBV6-6,TGTGCCAGCAAGTCGGAGAGGGAGTATGGCTACACCTTC,CASKSEREYGYTF
-,TRBJ2-1,-,14,TRBV10-3,TGTGCCATCTCCCAGGGGCAGCCCGGCAATGAGCAGTTCTTC,CAISQGQPGNEQFF
-,TRBJ2-7,-,14,TRBV7-9,TGTGCCACGGGGGCCTGGCGCACGGACTACGAGCAGTACTTC,CATGAWRTDYEQYF
-,TRBJ2-5,-,13,TRBV9,TGTGCCAGCAGCGTAGAGGGGGGGAGGACCCAGTACTTC,CASSVEGGRTQYF
-,TRBJ2-7,TRBD2,13,TRBV28,TGTGCCAGCAGGACTAGCGGAAGTTACGAGCAGTACTTC,CASRTSGSYEQYF
-,TRBJ2-3,TRBD1,17,TRBV11-2,TGTGCCAGCAGCTTAGGGGGACAGTCTTCTAGCACAGATACGCAGTATTTT,CASSLGGQSSSTDTQYF
-,TRBJ1-2,-,16,TRBV15,TGTGCCACCAGCAGAGGGGCGGGGGCCCTAGGGTATGGCTACACCTTC,CATSRGAGALGYGYTF
-,TRBJ1-1,-,13,TRBV6-4,TGTGCCAGCAGTCTGACACTGAACACTGAAGCTTTCTTT,CASSLTLNTEAFF
-,TRBJ2-1,TRBD2,13,TRBV7-7,TGTGCCAGCAGCACCGGGGGGGGCAATGAGCAGTTCTTC,CASSTGGGNEQFF
-,TRBJ1-4,TRBD1,15,TRBV19,TGTGCCAGTAGTCCGACAGGGGATTCTAATGAAAAACTGTTTTTT,CASSPTGDSNEKLFF
-,TRBJ2-1,-,14,TRBV6-5,TGTGCCAGCAGTTTGGCTGCGAACATATTAGAGCAGTTCTTC,CASSLAANILEQFF
-,TRBJ2-1,-,13,TRBV11-1,TGTGCCAGCAGCACCGCGGGGTACAATGAGCAGTTCTTC,CASSTAGYNEQFF
-,TRBJ2-1,-,14,TRBV5-4,TGTGCCAGCAGCTCCCCACGAAGATCCCCTGAGCAGTTCTTC,CASSSPRRSPEQFF
few,TRBJ2-1,TRBD1,16,TRBV4-2,TGTGCCAGCAGCCCTACGGGACAGGGGGCTCGGGATGAGCAGTTCTTC,CASSPTGQGARDEQFF
-,TRBJ2-7,-,12,TRBV7-8,TGTGCCAGCAGACCGAGAGACGGCGAGCAGTACTTC,CASRPRDGEQYF
-,TRBJ2-7,TRBD2,15,TRBV28,TGTGCCAGCAGTTTGACTAGCGGCGAGTCCTACGAGCAGTACTTC,CASSLTSGESYEQYF
-,TRBJ2-6,-,16,TRBV28,TGTGCCAGCAGCCTCCCGGGCGGGGCTGGGGCCAACGTCCTGACTTTC,CASSLPGGAGANVLTF
-,TRBJ2-3,-,15,TRBV9,TGTGCCAGCAGCCCCCGGACTACAAGCACAGATACGCAGTATTTT,CASSPRTTSTDTQYF